This TCR beta chain was found in a study of glioma-infiltrating T cells after dendritic cell vaccination. Whole-study context: Patients received three intradermal dendritic cell vaccine injections at biweekly intervals.

Per germline, CDR1 SEHNR and CDR2 FQNEAQ (reference sequence). This CDR3 contains 15 residues. V shed 5 bases, J shed 8 bases, and the junction held 12 bases outside the gene matches. Profiled with immunoSEQ multiplex PCR; TCRdb holds only in-frame clones, not every one. The sample consists of 80,000 to 100,000 clones, about 79% of them appearing once. The sample was blood, taken before dendritic cell vaccination. The receptor was isolated from a human donor with glioblastoma. This chain joins TRBV7-9 and TRBJ1-2, with 9 bases lining up with TRBD1. This CDR3 is CASSRSMTGGGGYTF. CDR3 nucleotides: TGTGCCAGCAGCAGAAGCATGACAGGGGGTGGAGGCTACACCTTC.